This TCR beta chain stems from a study of T-cell reconstitution after alpha-beta-depleted transplantation in children. Study-level findings and limits: Expanded graft clones, several hundred of them, were reportedly the source of alpha-beta T cells about two months after transplant. Some patients' high day-60 TCRbeta diversity was traced to surviving recipient T cells and thymic progenitors. Newly produced T cells mostly accounted for T-cell counts and diversity one year post-transplant.

This clonotype was counted many times. What it binds is not known. CDR3 length: 15 amino acids. Germline values: CDR1 SGHRS, CDR2 YFSETQ. Trimming took 1 base from V and 3 from J, leaving 8 bases between them. During its preparation, the TCRbeta library received unique molecular identifiers. TCRdb used MiXCR to reprocess the PCR reads, holding one entry per CDR3 protein. The sample has around 300,000 distinct CDR3 sequences; around a tenth are singletons. This clonotype was obtained from a male patient aged 2 to 10 who had a stem cell transplant for chronic granulomatous disease, so the T cells may come from the graft donor. J is TRBJ1-6 and V is TRBV5-1, with a possible D match to TRBD1 (5 bases). The source was peripheral blood, collected 180 days after TCRalphabeta/CD19-depleted stem cell transplant. As DNA, the CDR3 is TGCGCCAGCAGCTTGACAGGTTTCTATAATTCACCCCTCCACTTT. This encodes CASSLTGFYNSPLHF. Supplemented by reference TRBV5-1 and TRBJ1-6, the full variable domain reads KAGVTQTPRYLIKTRGQQVTLSCSPISGHRSVSWYQQTPGQGLQFLFEYFSETQRNKGNFPGRFSGRQFSNSRSEMNVSTLELGDSALYLCASSLTGFYNSPLHFGNGTRLTVT.